This TCR beta chain was retrieved from a study of blood T cells in healthy people across ages. Combining a sample-barcoded 5' primer with a J-beta primer mix, a second PCR ran for roughly 6 to 12 cycles. Each CDR3 protein is one row after TCRdb ran MiXCR on the 5' RACE reads. Of approximately 800,000 distinct CDR3 sequences in the sample, around 36% were seen once. Trimming took 6 bases from V and 0 from J, leaving 18 bases between them. The CDR3 covers 18 residues. CDR1 is MGHRA, CDR2 YSYEKL, per germline. The chain couples TRBV4-1 to TRBJ2-6; perhaps TRBD2 as D (5 bases). This clonotype originated in a man between 18 and 35 years old in good health. Sequenced input: blood. Written as DNA, the CDR3 is TGCGCCAGCAGGGGAGTACCGGCCAAGCACTCTGGGGCCAACGTCCTGACTTTC. As protein: CASRGVPAKHSGANVLTF.